These 25 T cell receptor beta chains originate from one sample sequenced in a study of early T cells in non-severe SARS-CoV-2 infection (dated by TCRdb to the early 2020s). Receptor amplification or capture employed 5' RACE. TCRdb names NextSeq 500 as the instrument used. TCRdb reprocessed the public reads (quality trimming at Q25 with fastp, clone calling with MiXCR) and kept in-frame beta chains. Rows matching on CDR3 protein sequence are summarized as one entry with the most common DNA and genes. The table for this sample lists 65,000 to 90,000 distinct CDR3 sequences; 12% of them were counted only once. The ten largest clones represent 3.5% to 5.5% of the sample. Sequenced sample: whole blood. These receptors all come from an adult who was a healthcare worker with PCR-confirmed SARS-CoV-2 infection or an uninfected control (not recorded which).

Many counts were recorded for this clonotype. The V gene is TRBV18, the J gene TRBJ2-5; TRBD2 aligns across 7 bases. J lost 1 base, V lost 8 bases, and 13 bases had no gene match. The germline V gene has CDR1 KGHSH and CDR2 LQKENI. The length of the CDR3 is 16 residues. In DNA form, the CDR3 reads TGTGCCAGCACGACTCCCCGGGGAGGGATCCAAGAGACCCAGTACTTC. This sequence encodes CASTTPRGGIQETQYF.

This chain links TRBV20-1 with TRBJ1-2; D call uncertain. The V gene lost 2 bases and the J gene lost 4 bases, with 5 bases spanning the gap. This CDR3 region has 11 residues. CDR1 and CDR2 (germline): DFQATT, SNEGSKA (reference sequence). The CDR3 coding sequence is TGCAGTGCTAGAAAGACCTATGGCTACACCTTC. It yields the protein CSARKTYGYTF.

This clonotype was counted ten times or more. The gene calls are TRBV5-1 and TRBJ2-1; TRBD1 might be the D (5 bases). The germline gives CDR1 SGHRS, CDR2 YFSETQ. CDR3 length: 17 amino acids. Trimming took 3 bases from V and 7 from J, leaving 23 bases between them. CDR3 region: CASSSPRLREGSNEQFF. The CDR3 bases are TGCGCCAGCAGCTCTCCCCGGCTCAGGGAAGGAAGTAATGAGCAGTTCTTC.

V is TRBV7-9 and J is TRBJ1-1; D call uncertain. V lost 5 bases and J lost 0, with 7 bases in between. The CDR3 sequence is 13 residues long. Germline V lookup: CDR1 SEHNR, CDR2 FQNEAQ (reference sequence). CDR3 coding DNA: TGTGCCAGCAGCCATATATTGAACACTGAAGCTTTCTTT. Protein product: CASSHILNTEAFF.

In its sample, this clonotype was seen many times. This chain connects TRBV19 to TRBJ1-4; a weak D match, TRBD1 (5 bases). Trimming took 3 bases from V and 8 from J, leaving 16 bases between them. Germline CDR1 LNHDA, CDR2 SQIVND (reference sequence). This CDR3 has 15 amino acids. CDR3 coding DNA: TGTGCCAGTAGTATCCAGGGCAGGACGGGGGAAAAACTGTTTTTT. This translates into CASSIQGRTGEKLFF.

Ten or more counts support this clonotype. The V call is TRBV11-2, the J call TRBJ2-7; D is undetermined. This CDR3 comprises 12 residues. V was shortened by 1 base and J by 3 bases, with 4 bases between the two germline ends. Germline V gene sequence: CDR1 SGHAT, CDR2 FQNNGV. This CDR3 reads CASSLVGYEQYF. The CDR3 DNA follows: TGTGCCAGCAGCTTAGTCGGCTACGAGCAGTACTTC.

The table lists this clonotype with many counts. The chain combines TRBV6-5 with TRBJ2-7; 7 bases agree with TRBD1. The CDR3 consists of 15 residues. The V and J ends lost 5 bases and 3 bases, in that order; junction bases with no gene match: 10. Germline V gene sequence: CDR1 MNHEY, CDR2 SVGAGI. The CDR3 DNA reads as TGTGCCAGCAGTATCACCCGGGACAGTATCTACGAGCAGTACTTC. It yields the protein CASSITRDSIYEQYF.

This clonotype was detected ten times or more. This chain uses TRBV10-2 with TRBJ1-6, with TRBD1 as a possible D gene (5 bases). Germline-derived CDR1 and CDR2 are WSHSY and SAAADI. This CDR3 has 15 amino acids. Trimming pared 3 bases from V and 8 bases from J, leaving 14 bases between. DNA of the CDR3: TGCGCCAGCAGTGACTTTGGGACGCGGGATTCACCCCTCCACTTT. It translates to CASSDFGTRDSPLHF.

The table lists this clonotype with a few counts. The CDR3 sequence: CASSVRRLWRHIQYF. CDR3 DNA sequence: TGTGCCAGCAGCGTACGTAGGCTATGGAGGCACATTCAGTACTTC. V is TRBV9 and J is TRBJ2-4; D is perhaps TRBD2 (5 bases). This CDR3 is built from 15 residues. V dropped 1 base and J dropped 8 bases, with 16 bases sitting between them. CDR1 and CDR2 from the germline V gene are SGDLS and YYNGEE.

This clonotype was seen only a few times. The chain employs TRBV9 and TRBJ2-1; the match to TRBD2 covers 7 bases. V lost 0 bases to trimming and J lost 5 bases; unmatched junction nucleotides: 2. Germline lookup yields CDR1 SGDLS and CDR2 YYNGEE. The CDR3 covers 14 residues. The CDR3, as DNA: TGTGCCAGCAGCGTAGACACTAGCGACAATGAGCAGTTCTTC. Translating gives CASSVDTSDNEQFF.

This clonotype has a single count. The genes are TRBV2 and TRBJ2-3, with D possibly matching TRBD2 (5 bases). Per germline, CDR1 SNHLY and CDR2 FYNNEI. The CDR3 is 15 residues long. V was clipped by 8 bases and J by 4 bases, with 19 bases between them. The CDR3 nucleotides are TGTGCCAGCTCAGCCTGGAGGAGTGGCGCAGATACGCAGTATTTT. This codes for CASSAWRSGADTQYF.

About this clonotype itself: A much larger clonotype is one base distant, so this may be a read error. V usage is TRBV11-2 and J usage is TRBJ2-5; D is unclear. The germline CDR1 and CDR2 sequences are SGHAT and FQNNGV. Trimming removed 3 bases from V and 4 bases from J, with 12 bases in between. The CDR3 is made up of 14 amino acids. CDR3 sequence: CASSFQRRRETQYF. Here the CDR3 DNA reads TGTGCCAGCAGCTTCCAGAGACGGCGAGAGACCCAGTACTTC.

This clonotype was detected many times. The rearrangement joins TRBV6-1 to TRBJ2-6; D is uncertain. CDR1 is MNHNS, CDR2 SASEGT, per germline. Trimming left V 1 base short and J 0 bases short, with 4 bases between. CDR3 size: 15 residues. The chain's CDR3 is CASSEGVSGANVLTF. The CDR3 DNA follows: TGTGCCAGCAGTGAAGGGGTCTCTGGGGCCAACGTCCTGACTTTC.

The rearrangement links TRBV9 to TRBJ2-1; the D gene could be TRBD1 or TRBD2 (5 bases each). Trimming removed 0 bases from V and 0 bases from J, with 10 bases in between. This CDR3 spans 16 amino acids. Per the germline V gene, CDR1 is SGDLS and CDR2 is YYNGEE. The DNA of the CDR3 is TGTGCCAGCAGCGTAGGGGGGTCGAGCTCCTACAATGAGCAGTTCTTC. It is translated as CASSVGGSSSYNEQFF.

This clonotype has ten or more counts. This rearrangement joins TRBV7-3 to TRBJ2-7; possibly TRBD1 for D (5 bases). The CDR3 consists of 13 residues. Trimming cost V 0 bases and J 6 bases, with 9 bases left between them. Germline V CDR1 and CDR2: SGHTA, FQGTGA. The CDR3 region is CASSLTGASEQYF. The CDR3 bases are TGTGCCAGCAGCTTAACTGGGGCCAGCGAGCAGTACTTC. The whole variable domain, remainder taken from reference TRBV7-3 and TRBJ2-7, is GAGVSQTPSNKVTEKGKYVELRCDPISGHTALYWYRQSLGQGPEFLIYFQGTGAADDSGLPNDRFFAVRPEGSVSTLKIQRTERGDSAVYLCASSLTGASEQYFGPGTRLTVT.

This clonotype has a single count. The genes are TRBV30 and TRBJ1-6, with D possibly TRBD1 on 5 matching bases. Trimming took off 1 base at V and 7 bases at J, with 17 bases between the two ends. The germline CDR1 and CDR2 sequences are GTSNPN and SVGIG (reference sequence). CDR3 size: 16 residues. The chain's CDR3 is CAWSGGLNTRNSPLHF. The DNA of the CDR3 is TGTGCCTGGAGTGGGGGACTTAATACGAGGAATTCACCCCTCCACTTT.

This clonotype has at least ten counts. The chain combines TRBV19 with TRBJ2-7; a possible D gene is TRBD2 (6 bases). The CDR3 runs 15 residues. Trimming cost V 5 bases and J 5 bases, with 19 bases left between them. From germline, CDR1 is LNHDA and CDR2 SQIVND (reference sequence). The CDR3 region has the DNA TGTGCCAGTAGTCCTCGGGGGTCCGCTTTGAACGAGCAGTACTTC. Encoded protein: CASSPRGSALNEQYF.

This clonotype was seen at least ten times. The chain has TRBV6-2 or TRBV6-3 and TRBJ2-7; 10 bases agree with TRBD2. CDR3 length: 15 amino acids. CDR1 is MNHEY, CDR2 SVGEGT, per germline. J was trimmed by 5 bases and V by 2 bases; bases with no gene match: 6. The CDR3 spells CASSYGASGSNEQYF. In nucleotides, the CDR3 is TGTGCCAGCAGTTACGGGGCTAGCGGGAGTAACGAGCAGTACTTC.

In DNA, the CDR3 is TGCAGCGTTCGGACAGGGGCCTATGGCTACACCTTC. It is translated as CSVRTGAYGYTF. This chain links TRBV29-1 with TRBJ1-2, with 9 positions matching TRBD1. After removal of 5 bases from V and 4 bases from J, the junction contained 2 bases not matched to a gene. The germline CDR1 and CDR2 sequences are SQVTM and ANQGSEA. The CDR3 is 12 residues long.

There are a few counts of this clonotype. V gene TRBV12-3 or TRBV12-4 combines with J gene TRBJ2-2; TRBD2 aligns across 7 bases. V lost 0 bases, J lost 4 bases, and 5 bases stayed unmatched. The CDR3 has 16 amino acids. The CDR3 is CASSLAASGGTGELFF. The CDR3 bases are TGTGCCAGCAGTTTAGCAGCTAGCGGTGGCACCGGGGAGCTGTTTTTT.

In this sample, this clonotype turned up a few times. This rearrangement joins TRBV5-4 to TRBJ2-7, with D perhaps TRBD2 (6 bases). Germline V gene data show CDR1 as SGHNT and CDR2 as YYREEE (reference sequence). Trimming left V 3 bases short and J 7 bases short, with 14 bases between. The CDR3 is 13 amino acids. DNA for the CDR3: TGTGCCAGCAGCTGGGACTTACGGGAGGAGCAGTACTTC. Translated: CASSWDLREEQYF.

This clonotype was seen a handful of times. The chain is built from TRBV19 and TRBJ1-2; perhaps TRBD1 as D (6 bases). Germline CDR1 reads LNHDA; CDR2 reads SQIVND (reference sequence). This CDR3 region has 15 residues. Deletions cut 3 bases from V and 2 bases from J, with 13 bases between. The CDR3 coding sequence is TGTGCCAGTAGTATCCTACAGGGAGTGAACTATGGCTACACCTTC. Amino acid sequence: CASSILQGVNYGYTF.

This chain connects TRBV9 to TRBJ1-2, with D unclear. The CDR3 has 15 amino acids. Germline V CDR1 and CDR2: SGDLS, YYNGEE. Trimming shortened V by 0 bases and J by 5 bases, and 14 bases separated the two germline ends. DNA of the CDR3: TGTGCCAGCAGCGTAGTGGCCTCCCCCATTTATGGCTACACCTTC. Protein sequence: CASSVVASPIYGYTF.

The sample holds many counts of this clonotype. This rearrangement joins TRBV11-2 to TRBJ2-5, with D tentatively TRBD1 or TRBD2 (6 bases each). Trimming stripped 1 base from V and 5 bases from J, with 17 bases between. Germline V gene lookup returns CDR1 SGHAT and CDR2 FQNNGV. The CDR3 sequence is 16 residues long. CDR3 amino acids: CASSLGRGWRGETQYF. The CDR3 DNA is TGTGCCAGCAGCTTAGGGCGCGGCTGGAGGGGGGAGACCCAGTACTTC.

This chain joins TRBV5-1 and TRBJ2-7, with D possibly TRBD1 on 6 matching bases. This CDR3 has 13 residues. Germline lookup yields CDR1 SGHRS and CDR2 YFSETQ. V was pared by 2 bases and J by 3 bases, with 9 bases between. This CDR3 is CASSLGQYYEQYF. CDR3 DNA: TGCGCCAGCAGCTTAGGACAGTACTACGAGCAGTACTTC.